The source of this TCR beta chain is a study of blood T cell repertoires in COVID-19. Study information: The study drew acute and convalescent COVID-19 samples from the United States, Italy and Spain.

The germline V gene has CDR1 SGHTA and CDR2 FQGNSA. V lost 5 bases to trimming and J lost 8 bases; unmatched junction nucleotides: 12. The CDR3 consists of 17 residues. Authors' processing steps: Researchers report that nucleated cell counts were estimated from reference gene primer amplification. Some clones are missing from TCRdb's copy, which holds only in-frame ones; the method was immunoSEQ multiplex PCR. V and J calls and clone size follow that table, whereas D and trimming were derived from the DNA. The sample shows approximately 210,000 clones, around 82% of them seen only once. The TCR comes from a woman aged 80 or over with acute or convalescent COVID-19. The J gene is TRBJ2-1, the V gene TRBV7-2, with 13 bases that match TRBD2. What was sequenced was peripheral blood. The CDR3 spells CASSHGLAGAPWDEQFF. The CDR3, as DNA: TGTGCCAGCAGCCACGGACTAGCGGGGGCCCCGTGGGATGAGCAGTTCTTC.